This T cell receptor beta chain was identified during a study of radiotherapy plus CTLA-4 blockade in lung cancer. Remarks on this clone: What it binds is unknown.

Assay used: immunoSEQ multiplex PCR; TCRdb lists only in-frame clones, some missing. In the table there are some 100,000 clones, around 83% of which are singletons. Study conclusions and caveats: Blood-borne expansion of tumor-derived TCR clones followed radiotherapy plus ipilimumab.

This clonotype was obtained from a human donor with non-small cell lung cancer that progressed on radiotherapy plus ipilimumab. Sequenced here: peripheral blood, sampled from a patient treated with radiotherapy plus ipilimumab.

CDR3 sequence reads: CASSLQARGGQPQHF. Here the CDR3 DNA reads TGTGCCAGTAGTCTACAAGCCCGAGGAGGTCAGCCCCAGCATTTT. The rearrangement links TRBV19 to TRBJ1-5, with D hard to call. CDR1 is LNHDA and CDR2 is SQIVND in the germline V gene (reference sequence). Between the trimmed V and J ends, which lost 5 bases and 6 bases, there was a span of 17 bases. This CDR3 comprises 15 residues. Supplemented by reference TRBV19 and TRBJ1-5, the full variable domain reads DGGITQSPKYLFRKEGQNVTLSCEQNLNHDAMYWYRQDPGQGLRLIYYSQIVNDFQKGDIAEGYSVSREKKESFPLTVTSAQKNPTAFYLCASSLQARGGQPQHFGDGTRLSIL.